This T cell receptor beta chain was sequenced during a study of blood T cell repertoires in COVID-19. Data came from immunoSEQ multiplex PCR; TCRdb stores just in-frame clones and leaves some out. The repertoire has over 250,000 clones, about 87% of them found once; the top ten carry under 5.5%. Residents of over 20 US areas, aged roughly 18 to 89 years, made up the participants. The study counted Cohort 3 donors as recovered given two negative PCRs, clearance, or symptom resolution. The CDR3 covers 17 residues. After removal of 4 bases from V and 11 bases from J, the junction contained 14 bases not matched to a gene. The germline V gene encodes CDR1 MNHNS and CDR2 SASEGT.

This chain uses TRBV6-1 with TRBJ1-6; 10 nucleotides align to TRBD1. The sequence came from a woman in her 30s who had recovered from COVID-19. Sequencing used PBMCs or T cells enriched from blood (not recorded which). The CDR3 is CASSARTGTGDSPPLHF. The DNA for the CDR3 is TGTGCCAGCAGTGCCCGTACCGGGACAGGGGATAGTCCACCCCTCCACTTT.